This T cell receptor beta chain was sequenced during a study of blood T cells in healthy people across ages. Then a second PCR, running roughly 7 to 11 cycles, was carried out with a sample-barcoded 5' primer and a J-beta primer mix. A template-switch adaptor that had 12 random nucleotides put a tag on each cDNA molecule. Every individual sample yielded 2.5 million or more paired-end reads (each containing CDR3). TCRdb re-derived calls from the 5' RACE reads in MiXCR, one entry per CDR3 protein. The data contain more than 900,000 distinct CDR3 sequences, about 23% of them singletons. This clonotype turned up a few times. The sample was also linked to a second study, of T cells of mothers and their children. As that study records: The second PCR's M1S primer added sample barcodes and 2-4 random nucleotides.

Sequences were obtained from blood. The sequence was collected from a girl aged 2-10 years in good health.

CDR3: CASISPRPQGSNYEQYF. In DNA form, the CDR3 reads TGTGCCAGCATATCACCCCGTCCACAGGGGTCTAACTACGAGCAGTACTTC. This chain connects TRBV28 to TRBJ2-7; 7 bases agree with TRBD1. The ends lost 7 bases at V and 3 bases at J; junction bases unmatched: 18. The CDR3 is made up of 17 amino acids. Per the germline V gene, CDR1 is MDHEN and CDR2 is SYDVKM. Full variable domain (outside the CDR3, taken from reference TRBV28 and TRBJ2-7): DVKVTQSSRYLVKRTGEKVFLECVQDMDHENMFWYRQDPGLGLRLIYFSYDVKMKEKGDIPEGYSVSREKKERFSLILESASTNQTSMYLCASISPRPQGSNYEQYFGPGTRLTVT.